Shown below are 17 T cell receptor beta chains from a single sample sequenced in a study of CD8 T cells in ankylosing spondylitis. TCRdb re-called the 5' RACE reads through MiXCR, storing one row per CDR3 protein. This table holds 230,000 or so distinct CDR3 sequences, about 20% found once. Sequenced material: blood, either unsorted or a sorted T cell fraction (not recorded which). The receptors stem from a male donor with ankylosing spondylitis or in good health (not recorded which).

In its sample, this clonotype was seen a few times. This rearrangement joins TRBV19 to TRBJ2-3; the match to TRBD2 covers 8 bases. This CDR3 is built from 14 residues. Per germline, CDR1 LNHDA and CDR2 SQIVND (reference sequence). V gave up 1 base and J gave up 4 bases; unmatched junction bases: 1. The CDR3 coding sequence is TGTGCCAGTAGTATAGCAGCGGGAGCAGATACGCAGTATTTT. Protein: CASSIAAGADTQYF.

V is TRBV20-1 and J is TRBJ1-1; a possible D gene is TRBD1 (6 bases). Germline lookup yields CDR1 DFQATT and CDR2 SNEGSKA (reference sequence). Trimming removed 1 base from V and 3 bases from J, with 9 bases in between. This CDR3 spans 13 amino acids. The CDR3 reads CSARGTEYTEAFF. DNA of the CDR3: TGCAGTGCTAGAGGGACAGAGTACACTGAAGCTTTCTTT.

J is TRBJ2-2 and V is TRBV12-3 or TRBV12-4; the match to TRBD2 covers 8 bases. J lost 7 bases, V lost 6 bases, and 1 base had no gene match. The CDR3 sequence is 12 residues long. The CDR3: CASSAGGGELFF. The DNA of the CDR3 is TGTGCCAGCAGCGCGGGGGGCGGGGAGCTGTTTTTT.

This clonotype was observed at least ten times. V gene TRBV6-5 combines with J gene TRBJ1-1; 8 nucleotides agree with TRBD1. Germline values: CDR1 MNHEY, CDR2 SVGAGI. There are 12 residues in the CDR3. Trimming removed 10 bases from V and 11 bases from J; junction bases left unmatched: 12. CDR3 sequence: CATLTGGQEAFF. CDR3 coding DNA: TGTGCCACCCTAACAGGGGGACAGGAGGCTTTCTTT.

The genes are TRBV12-3 or TRBV12-4 and TRBJ1-1; 9 positions agree with TRBD1. Trimming at V came to 4 bases and at J to 5 bases, leaving 2 bases not matched to a gene. The CDR3 extends over 13 amino acids. In DNA, the CDR3 is TGTGCCAGCAGTTCCGGGACAGGGACTGAAGCTTTCTTT. Protein sequence: CASSSGTGTEAFF.

The chain joins TRBV6-5 to TRBJ2-5; 7 positions agree with TRBD2. The V gene's germline CDR1 is MNHEY and CDR2 SVGAGI. The CDR3 covers 15 residues. The junction had 6 bases not matched to a gene; V was cut back by 4 bases and J by 1 base. The CDR3 nucleotides read TGTGCCAGCAGTTTGTGGGGAGGGGTCCAAGAGACCCAGTACTTC. It encodes CASSLWGGVQETQYF.

This clonotype appeared a few times. V is TRBV10-3 and J is TRBJ2-3, with 7 nucleotides matching TRBD2. Per the germline V gene, CDR1 is ENHRY and CDR2 is SYGVKD. Trimming took 1 base from V and 6 from J; bases not matched to a gene: 10. This CDR3 spans 16 amino acids. CDR3: CAISEYGAGVADTQYF. The CDR3 DNA reads as TGTGCCATCAGTGAGTATGGTGCGGGAGTAGCTGATACGCAGTATTTT.

This clonotype has a count of ten or more. The chain links TRBV2 to TRBJ1-2; D perhaps matches TRBD1 (5 bases). Trimming took 0 bases from V and 3 from J, leaving 14 bases between them. CDR1 and CDR2 from the germline V gene are SNHLY and FYNNEI. The CDR3 totals 16 residues. The DNA for the CDR3 is TGTGCCAGCAGTGAAGCGCTTCTAGGGGTTCACTATGGCTACACCTTC. This sequence encodes CASSEALLGVHYGYTF.

There are a few counts of this clonotype. CDR3 protein: CASSPTGAGSEAFF. As DNA, the CDR3 is TGTGCCAGCAGCCCGACTGGGGCAGGGTCTGAAGCTTTCTTT. The V gene is TRBV2, the J gene TRBJ1-1; D perhaps matches TRBD1 (5 bases). This CDR3 is 14 amino acids long. Germline CDR1 reads SNHLY; CDR2 reads FYNNEI. Trimming left V 6 bases short and J 6 bases short, with 17 bases between.

The chain links TRBV10-3 to TRBJ2-3; TRBD2 matches 12 bases. V lost 5 bases to trimming and J lost 4 bases; unmatched junction nucleotides: 4. CDR3 length: 15 residues. Germline assignment: CDR1 ENHRY and CDR2 SYGVKD. CDR3 sequence (DNA): TGTGCCATCAGTTCGACTAGCGGGAGTTCAGATACGCAGTATTTT. Translating it yields CAISSTSGSSDTQYF.

This clonotype was picked up many times. V gene TRBV7-9 combines with J gene TRBJ2-7; D is possibly TRBD2 (6 bases). V was shortened by 5 bases and J by 3 bases, with 11 bases between the two germline ends. The CDR3 covers 13 residues. CDR1 and CDR2 from the germline V gene are SEHNR and FQNEAQ (reference sequence). CDR3 bases: TGTGCCAGCAGCCCCGAGGGACTCTACGAGCAGTACTTC. It yields the protein CASSPEGLYEQYF.

The CDR3 DNA is TGCAGTGCAGCCCGACTAGCGGAAAACACCGGGGAGCTGTTTTTT. It translates to CSAARLAENTGELFF. The V call is TRBV20-1, the J call TRBJ2-2, with 9 nucleotides matching TRBD2. The CDR3 spans 15 residues. Germline V gene sequence: CDR1 DFQATT, CDR2 SNEGSKA (reference sequence). Losses at the gene ends were 6 bases for V and 2 bases for J; bases not matched to a gene: 7.

The V gene is TRBV6-5, the J gene TRBJ1-5, with D unresolved. The V gene lost 3 bases and the J gene lost 4 bases, with 7 bases spanning the gap. The germline gives CDR1 MNHEY, CDR2 SVGAGI. The CDR3 sequence is 13 residues long. As DNA, the CDR3 is TGTGCCAGCAGTTATGGTAGTAATCAGCCCCAGCATTTT. Its translation is CASSYGSNQPQHF.

This clonotype was counted only a few times. V and J are TRBV6-1 and TRBJ2-6; D is undetermined. The CDR3 extends over 17 amino acids. The germline gives CDR1 MNHNS, CDR2 SASEGT. Trimming removed 6 bases at V and 2 bases at J, with 17 bases between. CDR3 nucleotides: TGTGCCAGCAGCTCCTTATCTATCCTGCCTGGGGCCAACGTCCTGACTTTC. Translating it yields CASSSLSILPGANVLTF.

The table lists this clonotype with a few counts. V usage is TRBV12-3 or TRBV12-4 and J usage is TRBJ1-6; D not certain. The CDR3 sequence is 15 residues long. Trimming took 2 bases from V and 7 from J, leaving 12 bases between them. This CDR3 is CASSLRENDNSPLHF. DNA of the CDR3: TGTGCCAGCAGTTTAAGGGAAAATGACAATTCACCCCTCCACTTT.

The chain recombines TRBV20-1 with TRBJ2-1; D unclear. This CDR3 has 13 amino acids. Germline loops: CDR1 DFQATT, CDR2 SNEGSKA (reference sequence). The ends were cut back, 2 bases at V and 3 bases at J, with 8 bases in the middle. The CDR3 is CSARLRDYNEQFF. The CDR3 DNA is TGCAGTGCTAGACTCCGAGACTACAATGAGCAGTTCTTC.

The gene calls are TRBV3-1 and TRBJ2-4; the match to TRBD2 covers 11 bases. After removal of 1 base from V and 6 bases from J, the junction contained 2 bases not matched to a gene. The CDR3 sequence is 15 residues long. Germline V gene sequence: CDR1 LGHDT, CDR2 YNNKEL (reference sequence). The CDR3 DNA sequence: TGTGCCAGCAGCCAAGGTAGCGGGAGGGGAAACATTCAGTACTTC. This codes for CASSQGSGRGNIQYF.